Below, 15 T cell receptor beta chains from the same sample are listed, as sequenced in a study of shared clonotypes between healthy human individuals. Measured with immunoSEQ multiplex PCR; TCRdb has only the in-frame clones, and not every one. Of about 110,000 clones listed, 68% are singletons. Sequencing used memory CD8+ T cells sorted from blood. The subset was: CD45RO+ cells pooled with CCR7-negative TemRA cells. The receptors originated from a woman between 25 and 40 years old in good health.

On this clone: The germline gene is not matched at one end of the junction; a read error may be the cause. The rearrangement uses TRBV2 and TRBJ1-3; D remains ambiguous. Germline CDR1 reads SNHLY; CDR2 reads FYNNEI. The CDR3 is 12 amino acids. CDR3 sequence: CASSADANIGHF. CDR3 DNA: TGTGCCAGCAGCGCAGACGCTAACATTGGGCATTTT.

This clone was observed a few times. This chain uses TRBV15 with TRBJ2-6; 11 nucleotides match TRBD2. Trimming cost V 0 bases and J 0 bases; bases outside gene matches: 1. There are 18 residues in the CDR3. Germline V gene sequence: CDR1 LNHNV, CDR2 YYDKDF (reference sequence). The CDR3 reads CATSRDGTSGSGANVLTF. Here the CDR3 DNA reads TGTGCCACCAGCAGAGATGGGACTAGCGGCTCTGGGGCCAACGTCCTGACTTTC. Supplemented by reference TRBV15 and TRBJ2-6, the full variable domain reads DAMVIQNPRYQVTQFGKPVTLSCSQTLNHNVMYWYQQKSSQAPKLLFHYYDKDFNNEADTPDNFQSRRPNTSFCFLDIRSPGLGDTAMYLCATSRDGTSGSGANVLTFGAGSRLTVL.

The rearrangement uses TRBV25-1 and TRBJ2-5; 9 nucleotides match TRBD2. The better agreement between TRBJ2-7 and the DNA end casts doubt on the J call. This CDR3 comprises 16 residues. CDR1 MGHDK and CDR2 SYGVNS come from the germline V gene. In DNA, the CDR3 is TGTGCCAGCAGTGAAAACCGGGCTAGCGGGACATACGAGCAGTACTTC. Translated, it gives CASSENRASGTYEQYF.

This clone appeared a few times. The genes are TRBV10-1 and TRBJ2-7, with 9 bases lining up with TRBD2. CDR1 is WNHNN, CDR2 SYGVQD, per germline (reference sequence). This CDR3 contains 15 residues. With 2 bases clipped from V and 2 bases from J, the junction kept 4 bases outside the gene matches. CDR3: CASSEGTSGPYEQYF. The CDR3 DNA sequence: TGCGCCAGCAGTGAGGGAACTAGCGGGCCCTACGAGCAGTACTTC.

The chain employs TRBV19 and TRBJ2-3; 8 bases are shared with TRBD2. This CDR3 is 15 amino acids long. Germline V gene data show CDR1 as LNHDA and CDR2 as SQIVND (reference sequence). The V and J ends lost 11 bases and 2 bases, in that order; junction bases with no gene match: 12. The CDR3 bases are TGTGCCCACGAGACTAGCGCCGAGTACACAGATACGCAGTATTTT. Its protein product is CAHETSAEYTDTQYF.

The chain has TRBV28 and TRBJ2-5; D possibly corresponds to TRBD1 (5 bases). CDR1 is MDHEN, CDR2 SYDVKM, per germline. The CDR3 loop spans 14 amino acids. The ends were cut back, 3 bases at V and 4 bases at J, with 12 bases in the middle. The CDR3, as DNA: TGTGCCAGCAGTTTCAGACAGAACGGAGAGACCCAGTACTTC. It translates to CASSFRQNGETQYF.

The gene calls are TRBV19 and TRBJ1-2; D is unresolved. V shed 6 bases and J shed 4 bases, with 9 bases lying between them. This CDR3 contains 12 residues. The germline gives CDR1 LNHDA, CDR2 SQIVND (reference sequence). CDR3 protein: CASRAGLYGYTF. In DNA, the CDR3 is TGTGCCAGTAGGGCAGGCCTCTATGGCTACACCTTC.

The chain uses TRBV6-1 and TRBJ2-7; TRBD1 matches 7 bases. This CDR3 comprises 13 residues. V shed 6 bases, J shed 2 bases, and the junction held 4 bases outside the gene matches. Germline lookup yields CDR1 MNHNS and CDR2 SASEGT. CDR3 sequence reads: CASRGDSPYEQYF. DNA of the CDR3: TGTGCCAGCAGAGGGGACAGTCCCTACGAGCAGTACTTC.

This sequence joins TRBV4-1 and TRBJ2-7; possible D gene TRBD2, 5 bases. The CDR3 is 15 residues long. CDR1 is MGHRA, CDR2 YSYEKL, per germline. Deletions cut 1 base from V and 3 bases from J, with 13 bases between. CDR3 nucleotide sequence: TGCGCCAGCAGCCAAGGGACCCGAGGAGGCTACGAGCAGTACTTC. Translating it yields CASSQGTRGGYEQYF.

The V call is TRBV19, the J call TRBJ2-3; D possibly uses TRBD1 or TRBD2 (5 bases each). This CDR3 has 15 amino acids. V was pared by 2 bases and J by 4 bases, with 13 bases between. CDR1 is LNHDA, CDR2 SQIVND, per germline (reference sequence). The CDR3 loop reads CASSISIEGSDTQYF. In nucleotides, the CDR3 is TGTGCCAGTAGTATATCCATTGAGGGGTCAGATACGCAGTATTTT.

A few counts support this clone. The V gene is TRBV27, the J gene TRBJ2-7, with 8 bases matching TRBD1. The CDR3 runs to 13 residues. With V trimmed by 5 bases and J by 7 bases, 7 bases remained unmatched. Germline assignment: CDR1 MNHEY and CDR2 SMNVEV (reference sequence). The CDR3 DNA reads as TGTGCCAGCAGTATAACGGACAGGGAAGAGCAGTACTTC. Amino acids: CASSITDREEQYF.

The V call is TRBV7-2, the J call TRBJ2-2; D is unresolved. This CDR3 has 15 amino acids. Per the germline V gene, CDR1 is SGHTA and CDR2 is FQGNSA. Trimming stripped 3 bases from V and 3 bases from J, with 11 bases between. The CDR3 loop reads CASSFGQLDTGELFF. CDR3 DNA: TGTGCCAGCAGCTTTGGGCAGCTAGACACCGGGGAGCTGTTTTTT.

This clone was recorded once. The chain links TRBV18 to TRBJ2-7; D gene unclear. The CDR3 has 14 residues. V was shortened by 0 bases and J by 7 bases, with 13 bases between the two germline ends. Germline loops: CDR1 KGHSH, CDR2 LQKENI. In DNA form, the CDR3 reads TGTGCCAGCTCACCACCGGTCGCGGTACTGGAGCAGTACTTC. This translates into CASSPPVAVLEQYF.

CDR3 nucleotides: TGTGCCAGCAGCTCCCGGACAGGGAAGACTGAAGCTTTCTTT. Encoded protein: CASSSRTGKTEAFF. The V and J genes are TRBV16 and TRBJ1-1; 8 nucleotides line up with TRBD1. From germline, CDR1 is KGHSY and CDR2 FQNENV. The V segment lost 5 bases and the J segment 5 bases; nucleotides outside the gene matches: 7. The CDR3 extends over 14 amino acids.

This clone was picked up one time. V and J are TRBV18 and TRBJ2-3; TRBD2 matches at 15 bases. This CDR3 comprises 19 residues. Germline CDR1 KGHSH, CDR2 LQKENI. V lost 3 bases to trimming and J lost 4 bases; unmatched junction nucleotides: 11. The CDR3 sequence: CASSPNPGLAGGRPDTQYF. CDR3 DNA: TGTGCCAGCTCACCCAATCCGGGACTAGCGGGAGGACGACCAGATACGCAGTATTTT.